This record concerns one TCR beta chain sequence. This clonotype was picked up many times. Its antigen is currently not known. Base qualities are not at hand, and no much larger clone is one base apart. Amplification of TCR beta CDR3 regions was carried out from RNA transcripts. For the first round of RT-PCR on the TCR CDR3, the HTBI primer set was used together with the Qiagen OneStep RT-PCR kit. Libraries were constructed in a second round of multiplex PCR, after which size selection and purification were carried out. Sequencing of the libraries was done on an Illumina HiSeq2000 using paired-end 100 bp reads. As for the original processing: SOAPnuke was used to process the raw data, removing reads that contained adapters or uncalled bases, had a mean Phred below 15, or lacked an exact match to the constant primer or identifier. COPE v1.2.5 was used to merge high-quality paired reads, and clonotypes were defined as unique nucleotide sequences. MiTCR v1.1 was used to align the clonotypes against IMGT TRBV, TRBD and TRBJ reference segments. Only V-J combinations with frequency above 0.0001, covering 99.2% of repertoires, were analysed. A TCS score was defined as the ratio between F50 (clonal expansion) and ExV (chaos), using BLOSUM62-based TCRdist between CDR3 peptides within each V-J. Welch's t-statistics and random forest reduced 500 to 650 V-J features to 10 to 15, which were used in a naive Bayes classifier (R e1071). In TCRdb, the public reads were trimmed at Q25 with fastp and aligned with MiXCR, with productive beta chains retained. Every distinct CDR3 protein forms one entry, paired with its most common genes and DNA. V and J calls and clone size were set by TCRdb, not the authors. The sample data list 550,000 to 800,000 distinct CDR3 sequences, and roughly 15% of these were observed just once. Roughly 8% of the sample is in the top ten clones.

The sample originates from a study of T cells in Graves' hyperthyroidism and ophthalmopathy (dated by TCRdb to about 2019). Regarding the study in general: Peripheral blood samples were taken at the time of initial diagnosis, prior to any treatment. To identify TCR V-J signatures that set the groups apart, the researchers used a discovery cohort of about a hundred patients, made up of fewer than 50 with Graves' ophthalmopathy and 55 to 65 with stable Graves' hyperthyroidism. The 90 or so discovery patients were randomly split 7:3 into training and test sets. Whether ophthalmopathy could be predicted prospectively was tested in an independent validation cohort made up of under 20 hyperthyroidism patients plus 17 patients who later progressed to ophthalmopathy. After blood sampling, hyperthyroidism patients were treated with methimazole at a starting dose of 30 mg daily, and ophthalmopathy patients were treated with high-dose intravenous methylprednisolone. According to the paper, TCR Vbeta CDR3 sequencing was carried out on over 130 peripheral blood samples, which came from approximately 41 ophthalmopathy, under 80 hyperthyroidism and approximately 17 progressor patients. Thyroid tissue and blood T-cell repertoires from several Graves' hyperthyroidism patients were also compared in the study. Study-level results and caveats: Sample size was not statistically predetermined, and investigators were not blinded to group allocation. Most expanded thyroid clonotypes (frequency above 0.001) were also found in blood, which suggests that blood repertoires may mirror thyroid immune responses. In validation, the model predicted progression to ophthalmopathy a median of roughly 6.2 months before onset, with roughly 70% sensitivity and almost 75% specificity. A model built on a 13 V-J signature distinguished ophthalmopathy from stable hyperthyroidism, reaching about 88% sensitivity and approximately 83% specificity in cross-validation and 80%/75% in testing.

Stable Graves' hyperthyroidism was defined as the absence of progression to ophthalmopathy over 18 months of follow-up. The hyperthyroidism patients were between 18 and 65 years old and newly diagnosed, with a disease duration of less than 2 months. Any patient with an uncontrolled infection, another autoimmune disease, pregnancy or lactation was excluded. Diagnoses were established on the basis of clinical symptoms, serum thyroxine and TRAb, thyroid ultrasound, and orbital computed tomography. PBMCs were separated from under 11 ml of fresh peripheral blood using Ficoll-Paque density gradient centrifugation. Total RNA was extracted using Trizol reagent, and RNA quality was assessed on an Agilent 2100 Bioanalyzer. CDR1 and CDR2 are drawn from the germline V gene: SGHAT, FQNNGV. Including the terminal cysteine and phenylalanine, the CDR3 comprises 18 residues. The only DNA kept is the CDR3, 54 bases in frame from the first base. The junction shows trimming of 5 bases on V and 4 bases on J, and the gene matches do not reach 18 bases of it.

This chain is built from TRBV11-2 and TRBJ2-3; TRBD2 fits 7 bases in the junction. The source of this sequence is a man younger than 35 with Graves' hyperthyroidism. The material sequenced was blood. At the DNA level, the sequence is TGTGCCAGCAGCACCTACAAGGGCAGGCGGGAGCAAGCAGATACGCAGTATTTT. This codes for CASSTYKGRREQADTQYF.